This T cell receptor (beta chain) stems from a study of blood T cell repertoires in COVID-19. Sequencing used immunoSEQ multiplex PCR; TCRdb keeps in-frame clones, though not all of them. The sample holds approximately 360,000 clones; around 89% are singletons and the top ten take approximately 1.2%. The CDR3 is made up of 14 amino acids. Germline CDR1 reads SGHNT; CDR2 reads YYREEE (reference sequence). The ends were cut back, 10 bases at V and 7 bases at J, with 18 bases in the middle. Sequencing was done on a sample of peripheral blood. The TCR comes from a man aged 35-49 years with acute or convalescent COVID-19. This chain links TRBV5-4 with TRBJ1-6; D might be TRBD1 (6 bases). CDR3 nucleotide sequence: TGTGCCTACCCTATAGGGGGGGCGAATTCACCCCTCCACTTT. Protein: CAYPIGGANSPLHF.